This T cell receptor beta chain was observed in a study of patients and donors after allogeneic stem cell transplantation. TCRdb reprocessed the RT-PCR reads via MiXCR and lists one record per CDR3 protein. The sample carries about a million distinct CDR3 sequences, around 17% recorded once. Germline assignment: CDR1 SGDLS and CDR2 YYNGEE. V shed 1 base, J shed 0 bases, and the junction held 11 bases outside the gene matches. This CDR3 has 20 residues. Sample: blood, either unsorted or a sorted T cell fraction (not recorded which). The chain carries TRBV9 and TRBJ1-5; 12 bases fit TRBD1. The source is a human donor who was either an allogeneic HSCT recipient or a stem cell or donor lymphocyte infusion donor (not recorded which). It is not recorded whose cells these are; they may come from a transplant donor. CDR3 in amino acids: CASSVNAGTGGENSNQPQHF. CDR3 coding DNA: TGTGCCAGCAGCGTAAACGCCGGGACAGGGGGCGAGAATAGCAATCAGCCCCAGCATTTT.